These 32 T cell receptor beta chains were all obtained from the same sample, sequenced in a study of T cell responses to AZD1222 COVID-19 vaccine. The method was immunoSEQ multiplex PCR; TCRdb's version includes in-frame clones alone and lacks a portion of them. Of 150,000 to 160,000 clones detected, around nine tenths appear once; the ten largest clones hold roughly 7%. Specimen: peripheral blood, collected after recovery from COVID-19. These receptors were taken from an adult who had recovered from COVID-19.

The CDR3 DNA follows: TGTGCCAGCAGCCAAAGCTCTTTCGGGCAGTTCTTC. Its protein is CASSQSSFGQFF. The J gene is TRBJ2-1, the V gene TRBV11-2, with D uncertain. The germline V gene has CDR1 SGHAT and CDR2 FQNNGV. Between the trimmed V and J ends, which lost 5 bases and 12 bases, there was a span of 14 bases. The CDR3 covers 12 residues.

This clone was seen once. The chain links TRBV9 to TRBJ1-1; the D is unclear. CDR3 length: 12 amino acids. Per germline, CDR1 SGDLS and CDR2 YYNGEE. The V end lost 3 bases, the J end lost 5 bases, and 8 bases lay between the germline ends. CDR3 DNA: TGTGCCAGCAGCGGTCAGGAAACTGAAGCTTTCTTT. Translation: CASSGQETEAFF.

This clone was seen only once. The V call is TRBV4-3, the J call TRBJ1-6; tentatively, D is TRBD1 (5 bases). This CDR3 comprises 15 residues. The germline V and J ends were trimmed by 0 bases and 6 bases, with 9 bases remaining between them. CDR1 LGHNA and CDR2 YSLEER come from the germline V gene. In DNA, the CDR3 is TGCGCCAGCAGCCAAGATCTGGGGCGTAATTCACCCCTCCACTTT. It translates to CASSQDLGRNSPLHF.

The V gene is TRBV28, the J gene TRBJ1-1; possibly TRBD1 for D (6 bases). The germline V gene has CDR1 MDHEN and CDR2 SYDVKM. The V end was cut by 6 bases, the J end by 5 bases, with 13 bases between. The CDR3 has 13 amino acids. CDR3 sequence reads: CASRGGARTEAFF. For the CDR3, the DNA is TGTGCCAGCAGGGGGGGGGCGAGGACTGAAGCTTTCTTT.

The V gene is TRBV28, the J gene TRBJ1-3; D might be TRBD1 (6 bases). Germline V gene lookup returns CDR1 MDHEN and CDR2 SYDVKM. The CDR3 is made up of 17 amino acids. V was shortened by 4 bases and J by 4 bases, with 20 bases between the two germline ends. CDR3 in amino acids: CASSSPSGTSLGNTIYF. The CDR3, as DNA: TGTGCCAGCAGTTCGCCATCCGGGACATCCTTGGGAAACACCATATATTTT.

The chain recombines TRBV18 with TRBJ2-5; D possibly matches TRBD1 or TRBD2 (5 bases each). The germline V gene encodes CDR1 KGHSH and CDR2 LQKENI. Trimming pared 0 bases from V and 4 bases from J, leaving 12 bases between. The CDR3 consists of 15 residues. DNA of the CDR3: TGTGCCAGCTCACCACCGGGGCAGAGGGGAGAGACCCAGTACTTC. Encoded protein: CASSPPGQRGETQYF. Looking up the rest from reference TRBV18 and TRBJ2-5 gives the full variable domain: NAGVMQNPRHLVRRRGQEARLRCSPMKGHSHVYWYRQLPEEGLKFMVYLQKENIIDESGMPKERFSAEFPKEGPSILRIQQVVRGDSAAYFCASSPPGQRGETQYFGPGTRLLVL.

This sequence joins TRBV5-1 and TRBJ1-1; a weak D match, TRBD1 (6 bases). The CDR3 sequence is 14 residues long. V was pared by 4 bases and J by 3 bases, with 13 bases between. CDR1 SGHRS and CDR2 YFSETQ come from the germline V gene. The CDR3 DNA sequence: TGCGCCAGCAGCCAGGCTGGGGGCTACACTGAAGCTTTCTTT. It yields the protein CASSQAGGYTEAFF.

The genes are TRBV2 and TRBJ1-2; TRBD1 might be the D (6 bases). There are 13 residues in the CDR3. V lost 11 bases and J 1 base, leaving 14 bases between the germline ends. Germline V gives CDR1 SNHLY, CDR2 FYNNEI. The CDR3 is CAGGGEFNYGYTF. DNA of the CDR3: TGTGCCGGGGGCGGGGAGTTTAACTATGGCTACACCTTC.

The J gene is TRBJ2-2, the V gene TRBV15, with D unresolved. In germline, CDR1 is LNHNV, CDR2 YYDKDF (reference sequence). There are 14 residues in the CDR3. V was pared by 3 bases and J by 1 base, with 6 bases between. CDR3 bases: TGTGCCACCAGCAGGGGCCTGAACACCGGGGAGCTGTTTTTT. Translation: CATSRGLNTGELFF.

This chain connects TRBV27 to TRBJ2-3; tentative D call: TRBD2 (5 bases). V was clipped by 7 bases and J by 2 bases, with 13 bases between them. Germline CDR1 and CDR2: MNHEY and SMNVEV (reference sequence). The CDR3 runs 14 residues. This chain's CDR3 is CASNAGWDTDTQYF. CDR3 DNA sequence: TGTGCCAGCAATGCGGGTTGGGACACAGATACGCAGTATTTT.

This clone was observed a handful of times. V and J are TRBV5-1 and TRBJ2-7; D unresolved. CDR3 size: 11 residues. From germline, CDR1 is SGHRS and CDR2 YFSETQ. Trimming removed 3 bases from V and 0 bases from J, with 1 base in between. CDR3 nucleotides: TGCGCCAGCAGCTCCTCCTACGAGCAGTACTTC. It specifies CASSSSYEQYF.

This clone was seen a handful of times. This chain links TRBV28 with TRBJ2-7; maybe TRBD1 (6 bases). The CDR3 covers 14 residues. V dropped 3 bases and J dropped 2 bases, with 11 bases sitting between them. Germline V lookup: CDR1 MDHEN, CDR2 SYDVKM. The CDR3 reads CASSFTGPPYEQYF. CDR3 DNA sequence: TGTGCCAGCAGTTTTACAGGGCCCCCCTACGAGCAGTACTTC.

The J gene is TRBJ1-1, the V gene TRBV10-1; D unresolved. Per germline, CDR1 WNHNN and CDR2 SYGVQD (reference sequence). This CDR3 comprises 14 residues. V dropped 3 bases and J dropped 1 base, with 9 bases sitting between them. The CDR3, as DNA: TGCGCCAGCAGTGAAGACCCTGCGAACACTGAAGCTTTCTTT. Its translation: CASSEDPANTEAFF.

The chain employs TRBV28 and TRBJ2-7, with 7 bases identical to TRBD1. This CDR3 is built from 15 residues. Germline V gene lookup returns CDR1 MDHEN and CDR2 SYDVKM. Trimming at V came to 4 bases and at J to 0 bases, leaving 6 bases not matched to a gene. CDR3 DNA sequence: TGTGCCAGCAGTTCCGGACAGGAACTCTCCTACGAGCAGTACTTC. Amino acid sequence: CASSSGQELSYEQYF.

The CDR3 loop reads CATSDSSYNEQFF. The CDR3 DNA reads TGTGCCACCAGTGATTCGTCGTACAATGAGCAGTTCTTC. J is TRBJ2-1 and V is TRBV24-1; D is undetermined. Germline CDR1 is KGHDR and CDR2 is SFDVKD. CDR3 length: 13 amino acids. The V gene lost 2 bases and the J gene lost 4 bases, with 5 bases spanning the gap.

V gene TRBV5-1 combines with J gene TRBJ2-3, with D possibly TRBD1 on 6 matching bases. This CDR3 has 14 residues. The V end lost 3 bases, the J end lost 2 bases, and 10 bases lay between the germline ends. The V gene's germline CDR1 is SGHRS and CDR2 YFSETQ. For the CDR3, the DNA is TGCGCCAGCAGCTCATGGACAGCCACAGATACGCAGTATTTT. Amino acids: CASSSWTATDTQYF.

The chain combines TRBV7-8 with TRBJ1-2, with D possibly matching TRBD1 (5 bases). Germline CDR1 reads SGHVS; CDR2 reads FQNEAQ. V lost 0 bases to trimming and J lost 9 bases, with 17 bases between them. This CDR3 contains 15 residues. The CDR3 sequence is CASSLASGRAESYTF. The DNA for the CDR3 is TGTGCCAGCAGCTTAGCGTCGGGCAGGGCAGAGAGCTACACCTTC.

The CDR3 DNA reads TGTGCCAGCAGCTTAGCAGGAGCGGACCAAGAGACCCAGTACTTC. Protein: CASSLAGADQETQYF. V usage is TRBV7-7 and J usage is TRBJ2-5, with D tentatively TRBD2 (5 bases). This CDR3 has 15 residues. The V end was cut by 0 bases, the J end by 0 bases, with 8 bases between. Germline CDR1 and CDR2: SSHAT and FNYEAQ (reference sequence).

The chain recombines TRBV27 with TRBJ2-1, with TRBD1 matching over 8 bases. There are 14 residues in the CDR3. Germline CDR1 and CDR2: MNHEY and SMNVEV (reference sequence). The V and J ends lost 5 bases and 6 bases, in that order; junction bases with no gene match: 6. The DNA of the CDR3 is TGTGCCAGCAGTATGCAGGGGGCGGTCAATGAGCAGTTCTTC. Its translation: CASSMQGAVNEQFF.

In its sample, this clone was seen a few times. CDR3 DNA sequence: TGTGCCATCAGGGTAGCGGACGACCCCTACGAGCAGTACTTC. It specifies CAIRVADDPYEQYF. V gene TRBV10-3 combines with J gene TRBJ2-7, with D possibly matching TRBD2 (6 bases). The germline CDR1 and CDR2 sequences are ENHRY and SYGVKD. The CDR3 consists of 14 residues. With 6 bases removed from V and 2 bases from J, the gap between germline ends came to 14 bases.

This clone was counted only a few times. The genes are TRBV2 and TRBJ2-1; tentative D call: TRBD1 (6 bases). CDR1 and CDR2 from the germline V gene are SNHLY and FYNNEI. V lost 3 bases, J lost 3 bases, and 12 bases lay in between. The CDR3 totals 15 residues. The CDR3 DNA sequence: TGTGCCAGCAGTGATCGGGACACCTACTACAATGAGCAGTTCTTC. Its translation is CASSDRDTYYNEQFF.

The chain carries TRBV11-2 and TRBJ2-7; 11 bases align to TRBD2. Germline assignment: CDR1 SGHAT and CDR2 FQNNGV. V shed 0 bases, J shed 4 bases, and the junction held 5 bases outside the gene matches. This CDR3 contains 16 residues. This CDR3 reads CASSLDASGRYYEQYF. The CDR3 nucleotides read TGTGCCAGCAGCTTAGATGCTAGCGGGAGGTATTACGAGCAGTACTTC.

The V call is TRBV4-1, the J call TRBJ1-1; D call uncertain. This CDR3 has 16 amino acids. Looked up from germline, CDR1 is MGHRA and CDR2 is YSYEKL. V was trimmed by 3 bases and J by 12 bases, leaving 26 bases between them. The chain's CDR3 is CASSHPFRGGRRESFF. As DNA, the CDR3 is TGCGCCAGCAGCCACCCCTTCCGGGGAGGGAGGCGGGAATCTTTCTTT.

This clone has just one count. The chain is built from TRBV5-8 and TRBJ1-5, with D uncertain. The CDR3 has 15 amino acids. Germline values: CDR1 SGHTS, CDR2 YDEGEE. The V end lost 4 bases, the J end lost 0 bases, and 11 bases lay between the germline ends. Written as DNA, the CDR3 is TGTGCCAGCAGCCCTCCCAGCTATAGCAATCAGCCCCAGCATTTT. This encodes CASSPPSYSNQPQHF.

This clone showed up just once. The chain has TRBV2 and TRBJ1-5, with 9 nucleotides matching TRBD1. The junction had 5 bases not matched to a gene; V was cut back by 4 bases and J by 4 bases. CDR1 and CDR2 from the germline V gene are SNHLY and FYNNEI. This CDR3 contains 15 residues. CDR3 in amino acids: CASSGDRVRNQPQHF. The CDR3 DNA follows: TGTGCCAGCAGTGGGGACAGGGTTCGAAATCAGCCCCAGCATTTT.

V is TRBV6-1 and J is TRBJ2-1, with TRBD2 identical over 8 bases. Germline V CDR1 and CDR2: MNHNS, SASEGT. V gave up 0 bases and J gave up 4 bases; unmatched junction bases: 2. The CDR3 runs to 15 residues. This CDR3 reads CASSEASGAYNEQFF. As DNA, the CDR3 is TGTGCCAGCAGTGAAGCTAGCGGGGCTTACAATGAGCAGTTCTTC.

The rearrangement links TRBV7-3 to TRBJ2-3; D not certain. Germline CDR1 is SGHTA and CDR2 is FQGTGA. This CDR3 has 16 residues. V was pared by 2 bases and J by 0 bases, with 12 bases between. The CDR3 nucleotides read TGTGCCAGCAGCTTAGTCTCCCCCTCTAGCACAGATACGCAGTATTTT. Protein: CASSLVSPSSTDTQYF. The complete variable domain, with remaining parts taken from reference TRBV7-3 and TRBJ2-3, reads GAGVSQTPSNKVTEKGKYVELRCDPISGHTALYWYRQSLGQGPEFLIYFQGTGAADDSGLPNDRFFAVRPEGSVSTLKIQRTERGDSAVYLCASSLVSPSSTDTQYFGPGTRLTVL.

CDR3 region: CASSVTQKNTGELFF. CDR3 DNA: TGTGCCAGCAGTGTAACCCAGAAGAACACCGGGGAGCTGTTTTTT. The rearrangement joins TRBV2 to TRBJ2-2, with D uncertain. The CDR3 totals 15 residues. V was clipped by 4 bases and J by 1 base, with 10 bases between them. Germline V gene data show CDR1 as SNHLY and CDR2 as FYNNEI.

This rearrangement joins TRBV4-3 to TRBJ2-7; 7 bases are a match to TRBD1. This CDR3 is built from 14 residues. Germline CDR1 is LGHNA and CDR2 is YSLEER. V lost 4 bases and J lost 1; bases outside the gene matches: 4. CDR3: CASSRTGESYEQYF. In DNA, the CDR3 is TGCGCCAGCAGCCGTACAGGGGAATCCTACGAGCAGTACTTC.

This clone was observed a single time. J is TRBJ1-5 and V is TRBV29-1; D gene uncertain. The CDR3 extends over 10 amino acids. V dropped 5 bases and J dropped 9 bases, with 8 bases sitting between them. Germline V gene data show CDR1 as SQVTM and CDR2 as ANQGSEA. The chain's CDR3 is CSVLGAPQHF. The CDR3 DNA sequence: TGCAGCGTTCTAGGTGCGCCCCAGCATTTT. Drawing the rest from reference TRBV29-1 and TRBJ1-5, the complete variable domain is SAVISQKPSRDICQRGTSLTIQCQVDSQVTMMFWYRQQPGQSLTLIATANQGSEATYESGFVIDKFPISRPNLTFSTLTVSNMSPEDSSIYLCSVLGAPQHFGDGTRLSIL.

This clone was recorded only once. The rearrangement joins TRBV7-8 to TRBJ1-5; D is unresolved. V lost 1 base, J lost 5 bases, and 6 bases lay in between. Looked up from germline, CDR1 is SGHVS and CDR2 is FQNEAQ. The CDR3 spans 13 residues. The CDR3 sequence: CASSLGLDQPQHF. Here the CDR3 DNA reads TGTGCCAGCAGCTTAGGGTTAGATCAGCCCCAGCATTTT.

A single count supports this clone. The chain is built from TRBV27 and TRBJ1-1, with a tentative D call TRBD1 (6 bases). The CDR3 loop spans 14 amino acids. The V gene lost 3 bases and the J gene lost 1 base, with 9 bases spanning the gap. Germline V gives CDR1 MNHEY, CDR2 SMNVEV (reference sequence). CDR3 sequence reads: CASSLGGSNTEAFF. CDR3 in DNA: TGTGCCAGCAGTTTGGGGGGCTCGAACACTGAAGCTTTCTTT.